Sequencing of this T cell receptor (beta chain) was carried out in a study of technical replicates of blood from a few donors. Data came from immunoSEQ multiplex PCR; TCRdb stores just in-frame clones and leaves some out. The sample carries fewer than 85,000 clones, roughly 92% recorded once. The germline gives CDR1 MGHRA, CDR2 YSYEKL. The trim removed 4 bases at V and 2 bases at J, leaving 7 bases unmatched. The CDR3 has 17 amino acids. Sequenced material: T cells isolated from PBMCs. The TCR was taken from a human donor in good health. The rearrangement joins TRBV4-1 to TRBJ2-2; TRBD2 agrees at 10 bases. CDR3 nucleotide sequence: TGCGCCAGCAGCCCGGGACTAGCGAGCTATAACACCGGGGAGCTGTTTTTT. It codes for CASSPGLASYNTGELFF.